Sequencing of this T cell receptor beta chain was carried out in a study of blood T cell repertoires in COVID-19. Looking at the study overall: Whether acute or convalescent, the COVID-19 samples came from the United States, Italy and Spain. T cells, B-cell-depleted T cells, or PBMCs supplied cDNA or gDNA.

Original methodology: Estimated nucleated cell counts came from reference gene primer amplification. Profiling relied on immunoSEQ multiplex PCR, and the TCRdb table lists in-frame clones only, not all of them. V and J calls and clone size come straight from that table; D and trimming were deduced from the DNA. The sample carries some 160,000 clones, around 92% recorded once. The sequenced sample consisted of peripheral blood. The TCR sequence derives from a man in his fifties or sixties with acute or convalescent COVID-19.

The CDR3 is CASSSGTSGGATDTQYF. The DNA for the CDR3 is TGCGCCAGCAGCTCCGGGACTAGCGGGGGGGCGACAGATACGCAGTATTTT. V and J are TRBV5-1 and TRBJ2-3, with 16 bases identical to TRBD2. The CDR3 is made up of 17 amino acids. CDR1 is SGHRS, CDR2 YFSETQ, per germline. The J segment lost 3 bases and the V segment lost 3 bases, leaving 4 bases of the junction unmatched.